Listed below are T cell receptor beta chains from one sample, sequenced in a study of blood T cell repertoires in COVID-19. Sequenced by immunoSEQ multiplex PCR; TCRdb stores in-frame clones only, minus some. The table records 210,000 or so clones, 86% of them present only once. Sequencing was carried out using peripheral blood. The receptors were gathered from a woman in her forties or fifties with acute or convalescent COVID-19. Each CDR3 is given with its conserved first and last residue. The order of the fields is J gene, D gene, clone size, V gene, CDR3 protein, CDR3 DNA. A D gene is named only where the DNA matches it firmly. For some rows the clone size is stated as once, few or many, or as a class when expanded; others skip it.

TRBJ1-2,-,-,TRBV19,CASSIGSAGEYGYTF,TGTGCCAGTAGTATTGGGTCCGCAGGGGAGTATGGCTACACCTTC
TRBJ1-1,-,once,TRBV6-5,CASRGGWGTEAFF,TGTGCCAGCAGGGGGGGATGGGGCACTGAAGCTTTCTTT
TRBJ2-7,-,-,TRBV27,CASSSRTAYEQYF,TGTGCCAGCAGTTCTCGGACAGCCTACGAGCAGTACTTC
TRBJ2-1,-,-,TRBV19,CASMRGGGGALGEQFF,TGTGCCAGTATGAGGGGGGGAGGCGGGGCCTTGGGTGAGCAGTTCTTC
TRBJ2-2,TRBD1,-,TRBV5-7,CASSPLEGGAETGELFF,TGTGCCAGCAGCCCCCTGGAAGGGGGCGCTGAGACCGGGGAGCTGTTTTTT
TRBJ2-5,-,-,TRBV30,CAWGRPSSEQTQYF,TGTGCCTGGGGGCGCCCTTCCTCGGAGCAGACCCAGTACTTC
TRBJ2-1,-,-,TRBV10-1,CASSKQGNSYNEQFF,TGCGCCAGCAGCAAGCAGGGGAACTCCTACAATGAGCAGTTCTTC
TRBJ2-5,-,-,TRBV12-2,CASRLAPPGQRETQYF,TGTGCAAGTCGCTTAGCCCCCCCGGGACAAAGGGAGACCCAGTACTTC
TRBJ1-1,TRBD1,-,TRBV12-3/TRBV12-4,CASSSTGQGLF,TGTGCCAGCAGTTCCACGGGACAGGGCCTCTTT
TRBJ2-2,-,-,TRBV3-1/TRBV3-2,CASSQGAQGSTGELFF,TGTGCCAGCAGCCAAGGGGCACAGGGCAGCACCGGGGAGCTGTTTTTT